A single sample gave rise to the 23 T cell receptor beta chains below, sequenced in a study of blood T cell repertoires in COVID-19. Generated by immunoSEQ multiplex PCR, the TCRdb table keeps only in-frame clones and is missing some. The sample contains around 280,000 clones, around 90% of which appear only once. The source material was PBMCs or T cells enriched from blood (not recorded which). Source of these receptors: a woman between 35 and 50 years old who had recovered from COVID-19.

In DNA form, the CDR3 reads TGTGCCAGTAGAAAAGCCACTGGGGCCAACGTCCTGACTTTC. This codes for CASRKATGANVLTF. The chain recombines TRBV19 with TRBJ2-6, with D hard to call. This CDR3 is 14 amino acids long. V was trimmed by 6 bases and J by 2 bases, leaving 8 bases between them. Germline CDR1 reads LNHDA; CDR2 reads SQIVND (reference sequence).

V is TRBV2 and J is TRBJ1-1; D is unclear. Germline V CDR1 and CDR2: SNHLY, FYNNEI. Trimming shortened V by 5 bases and J by 5 bases, and 12 bases separated the two germline ends. This CDR3 spans 13 amino acids. This chain's CDR3 is CASSPSPPTEAFF. CDR3 nucleotide sequence: TGTGCCAGCAGTCCTTCCCCCCCTACTGAAGCTTTCTTT.

The V call is TRBV7-2, the J call TRBJ2-2; 9 bases are shared with TRBD1. Germline V lookup: CDR1 SGHTA, CDR2 FQGNSA. Germline trimming cut 5 bases from V and 6 bases from J; bases unmatched to any gene: 7. The CDR3 length is 15 residues. The CDR3 region is CASSGQGIFPGELFF. DNA of the CDR3: TGTGCCAGCAGCGGACAGGGGATATTTCCCGGGGAGCTGTTTTTT.

J is TRBJ1-3 and V is TRBV3-1 (or the pseudogene TRBV3-2); D gene ambiguous. The V end lost 4 bases, the J end lost 0 bases, and 10 bases lay between the germline ends. This CDR3 is built from 15 residues. Germline V gene data show CDR1 as LGHDT and CDR2 as YNNKEL (reference sequence). CDR3 sequence: CASSPREGSGNTIYF. The CDR3, as DNA: TGTGCCAGCAGCCCGCGAGAGGGCTCTGGAAACACCATATATTTT.

The chain combines TRBV11-2 with TRBJ2-5; 7 positions match TRBD1. The CDR3 totals 16 residues. CDR1 is SGHAT and CDR2 is FQNNGV in the germline V gene. The junction had 7 bases not matched to a gene; V was cut back by 1 base and J by 2 bases. The chain's CDR3 is CASSLAPSTGQETQYF. In nucleotides, the CDR3 is TGTGCCAGCAGCTTAGCCCCGTCGACAGGGCAAGAGACCCAGTACTTC.

The chain is built from TRBV7-2 and TRBJ2-4; TRBD2 aligns across 12 bases. Germline V CDR1 and CDR2: SGHTA, FQGNSA. The CDR3 totals 18 residues. Germline trimming cut 4 bases from V and 8 bases from J; bases unmatched to any gene: 15. This CDR3 is CASSSNFGLAGYQDIQYF. In nucleotides, the CDR3 is TGTGCCAGCAGCTCGAACTTCGGACTAGCGGGATATCAGGACATTCAGTACTTC.

This chain joins TRBV5-4 and TRBJ1-4; TRBD1 aligns across 9 bases. The germline V gene encodes CDR1 SGHNT and CDR2 YYREEE (reference sequence). V shed 4 bases, J shed 4 bases, and the junction held 5 bases outside the gene matches. The CDR3 covers 15 residues. The CDR3 loop reads CASSETGGLNEKLFF. The CDR3, as DNA: TGTGCCAGCAGCGAGACAGGGGGGCTTAATGAAAAACTGTTTTTT.

The rearrangement links TRBV28 to TRBJ2-1; D is unresolved. This CDR3 spans 15 amino acids. V lost 6 bases and J lost 0, with 12 bases in between. Germline-derived CDR1 and CDR2 are MDHEN and SYDVKM. CDR3 in amino acids: CASSLRVSSYNEQFF. The CDR3 DNA is TGTGCCAGCAGCCTCCGGGTGAGCTCCTACAATGAGCAGTTCTTC. Together with reference TRBV28 and TRBJ2-1, the CDR3 gives the full variable domain: DVKVTQSSRYLVKRTGEKVFLECVQDMDHENMFWYRQDPGLGLRLIYFSYDVKMKEKGDIPEGYSVSREKKERFSLILESASTNQTSMYLCASSLRVSSYNEQFFGPGTRLTVL.

The rearrangement uses TRBV7-2 and TRBJ1-2, with D perhaps matching TRBD1 (6 bases). Germline CDR1 is SGHTA and CDR2 is FQGNSA. Trimming took off 1 base at V and 2 bases at J, with 11 bases between the two ends. This CDR3 region has 15 residues. Here the CDR3 reads CASSLGQGNNYGYTF. In DNA form, the CDR3 reads TGTGCCAGCAGCTTAGGCCAGGGGAACAACTATGGCTACACCTTC.

The chain recombines TRBV7-9 with TRBJ2-1; 7 nucleotides match TRBD2. The germline V gene encodes CDR1 SEHNR and CDR2 FQNEAQ (reference sequence). This CDR3 region has 14 residues. J was trimmed by 4 bases and V by 6 bases; bases with no gene match: 6. The CDR3 spells CASSQRESYNEQFF. CDR3 DNA: TGTGCCAGCAGTCAGCGGGAATCGTACAATGAGCAGTTCTTC.

This rearrangement joins TRBV3-1 (or the pseudogene TRBV3-2) to TRBJ2-1, with 10 bases matching TRBD1. Trimming at V came to 3 bases and at J to 12 bases, leaving 5 bases not matched to a gene. In germline, CDR1 is LGHDT, CDR2 YNNKEL (reference sequence). The CDR3 totals 13 residues. The CDR3 DNA reads as TGTGCCAGCAGCCACCCCAGGGACAGGGGGCAGTTCTTC. Protein product: CASSHPRDRGQFF.

V and J are TRBV6-5 and TRBJ1-3; tentatively, D is TRBD1 (6 bases). Trimming stripped 7 bases from V and 0 bases from J, with 13 bases between. In germline, CDR1 is MNHEY, CDR2 SVGAGI. The CDR3 covers 15 residues. CDR3 sequence (DNA): TGTGCCAGCAACCTGGGGGGGGCCTCTGGAAACACCATATATTTT. This translates into CASNLGGASGNTIYF.

The chain links TRBV9 to TRBJ2-1, with 11 bases fitting TRBD2. V dropped 4 bases and J dropped 8; count of bases not matched to a gene: 8. CDR3 length: 15 residues. Germline CDR1 reads SGDLS; CDR2 reads YYNGEE. The CDR3 sequence: CASSPTSGRSDEQFF. The CDR3 nucleotides read TGTGCCAGCAGCCCAACTAGCGGGAGAAGCGATGAGCAGTTCTTC.

The chain employs TRBV19 and TRBJ1-6; 9 bases are a match to TRBD1. V shed 0 bases, J shed 11 bases, and the junction held 11 bases outside the gene matches. CDR1 and CDR2 from the germline V gene are LNHDA and SQIVND (reference sequence). The CDR3 covers 17 residues. This CDR3 reads CASSIDTSGTGKTPLHF. CDR3 DNA: TGTGCCAGTAGTATAGATACCTCCGGGACAGGGAAGACACCCCTCCACTTT.

This rearrangement joins TRBV7-9 to TRBJ2-1; tentative D call: TRBD2 (5 bases). This CDR3 spans 13 amino acids. Trimming took off 8 bases at V and 8 bases at J, with 16 bases between the two ends. Germline CDR1 reads SEHNR; CDR2 reads FQNEAQ (reference sequence). This chain's CDR3 is CASVRASADEQFF. The CDR3 DNA sequence: TGTGCCAGCGTGAGGGCCTCGGCGGATGAGCAGTTCTTC.

This clone was seen a few times. This chain uses TRBV4-1 with TRBJ1-1; tentative D call: TRBD1 (5 bases). Germline V gene lookup returns CDR1 MGHRA and CDR2 YSYEKL. The CDR3 extends over 16 amino acids. Trimming stripped 1 base from V and 5 bases from J, with 17 bases between. CDR3 sequence: CASSQAYPPRGTEAFF. In DNA form, the CDR3 reads TGCGCCAGCAGCCAAGCGTATCCCCCCCGGGGGACTGAAGCTTTCTTT.

CDR3 sequence reads: CASSQGLAGEKQYF. The DNA for the CDR3 is TGTGCCAGCAGCCAAGGCCTAGCGGGAGAGAAGCAGTACTTC. This chain uses TRBV4-2 with TRBJ2-7, with 10 bases that match TRBD2. Trimming at V came to 1 base and at J to 8 bases, leaving 5 bases not matched to a gene. Germline CDR1 reads LGHNA; CDR2 reads YNFKEQ. The CDR3 is 14 residues long.

The rearrangement joins TRBV7-9 to TRBJ2-2; TRBD1 matches 11 bases. Per the germline V gene, CDR1 is SEHNR and CDR2 is FQNEAQ (reference sequence). The J segment lost 3 bases and the V segment lost 5 bases, leaving 8 bases of the junction unmatched. CDR3 size: 17 residues. The CDR3 nucleotides are TGTGCCAGCAGCACAACGGACAGGGGGCTTGACACCGGGGAGCTGTTTTTT. Encoded protein: CASSTTDRGLDTGELFF. Variable domain in full (rest from reference TRBV7-9 and TRBJ2-2): DTGVSQNPRHKITKRGQNVTFRCDPISEHNRLYWYRQTLGQGPEFLTYFQNEAQLEKSRLLSDRFSAERPKGSFSTLEIQRTEQGDSAMYLCASSTTDRGLDTGELFFGEGSRLTVL.

The chain carries TRBV24-1 and TRBJ2-3; D gene unclear. This CDR3 contains 16 residues. Trimming left V 0 bases short and J 0 bases short, with 9 bases between. Germline V lookup: CDR1 KGHDR, CDR2 SFDVKD. In DNA, the CDR3 is TGTGCCACCAGTGATTTGAACACGACTAGCACAGATACGCAGTATTTT. This sequence encodes CATSDLNTTSTDTQYF.

This sequence joins TRBV3-1 (or the pseudogene TRBV3-2) and TRBJ2-5; D not certain. The CDR3 totals 12 residues. In germline, CDR1 is LGHDT, CDR2 YNNKEL (reference sequence). Deletions cut 0 bases from V and 6 bases from J, with 5 bases between. This chain's CDR3 is CASSQEGKTQYF. CDR3 nucleotide sequence: TGTGCCAGCAGCCAAGAGGGCAAGACCCAGTACTTC.

CDR3 region: CASSLGPLPLNEQFF. The CDR3 DNA reads as TGCGCCAGCAGCTTGGGTCCCCTCCCCCTCAATGAGCAGTTCTTC. This sequence joins TRBV5-1 and TRBJ2-1; D is unresolved. In germline, CDR1 is SGHRS, CDR2 YFSETQ. Trimming removed 0 bases at V and 6 bases at J, with 13 bases between. The CDR3 covers 15 residues.

The V and J genes are TRBV29-1 and TRBJ1-1; TRBD1 agrees at 8 bases. Trimming removed 3 bases from V and 3 bases from J; junction bases left unmatched: 6. Germline CDR1 is SQVTM and CDR2 is ANQGSEA. There are 14 residues in the CDR3. CDR3 nucleotide sequence: TGCAGCGTTGACACAGGGGGATCGTACACTGAAGCTTTCTTT. Protein: CSVDTGGSYTEAFF.

The chain combines TRBV9 with TRBJ2-5, with D perhaps matching TRBD1 (6 bases). Between the trimmed V and J ends, which lost 4 bases and 1 base, there was a span of 14 bases. This CDR3 comprises 15 residues. Germline values: CDR1 SGDLS, CDR2 YYNGEE. The CDR3 sequence is CASSRPKGGQETQYF. The CDR3 DNA reads as TGTGCCAGCAGCAGGCCAAAAGGGGGCCAAGAGACCCAGTACTTC.